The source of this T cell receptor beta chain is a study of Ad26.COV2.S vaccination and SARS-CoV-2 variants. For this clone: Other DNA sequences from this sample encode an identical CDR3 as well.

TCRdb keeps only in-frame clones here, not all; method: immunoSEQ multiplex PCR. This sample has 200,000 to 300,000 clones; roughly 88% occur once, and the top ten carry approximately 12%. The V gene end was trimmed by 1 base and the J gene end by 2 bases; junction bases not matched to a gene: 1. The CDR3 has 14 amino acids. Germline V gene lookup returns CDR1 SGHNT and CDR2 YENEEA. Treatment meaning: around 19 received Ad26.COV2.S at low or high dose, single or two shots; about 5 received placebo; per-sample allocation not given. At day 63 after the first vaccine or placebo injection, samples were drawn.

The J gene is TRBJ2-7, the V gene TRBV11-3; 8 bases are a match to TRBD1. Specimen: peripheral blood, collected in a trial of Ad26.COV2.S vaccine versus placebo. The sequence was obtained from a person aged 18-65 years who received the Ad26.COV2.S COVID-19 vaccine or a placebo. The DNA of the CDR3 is TGTGCCAGCAGCTTAGGGACAGGGACCTACGAGCAGTACTTC. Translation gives CASSLGTGTYEQYF.